In this sample, the clone carrying this T cell receptor beta chain is medium-sized. Its antigen is unknown. This record belongs to a study of type 1 regulatory T cells. About the study: T-allo10 is an in vitro-generated, Tr1-enriched CD4 T cell product specific for alloantigen.

Germline-derived CDR1 and CDR2 are SQVTM and ANQGSEA. This CDR3 spans 13 amino acids. V lost 6 bases, J lost 0 bases, and 4 bases stayed unmatched. The graft donor-derived T-allo10 cells reportedly recognize host alloantigens, are anergic, and suppress alloantigen-specifically. TCRdb analysed the reads with MiXCR anew, one entry per CDR3 protein. The table records several thousand distinct CDR3 sequences, approximately 25% of them present only once. The chain combines TRBV29-1 with TRBJ2-7, with 8 bases matching TRBD1. The clonotype comes from a human donor in good health. The sample was cultured T cells, either the whole culture or a sorted T cell fraction (not recorded which). As to subset: Tr1-enriched cell product generated in vitro against host alloantigens. CDR3 region: CSVSTGVSYEQYF. The CDR3 DNA is TGCAGCGTGTCGACAGGGGTCTCCTACGAGCAGTACTTC.